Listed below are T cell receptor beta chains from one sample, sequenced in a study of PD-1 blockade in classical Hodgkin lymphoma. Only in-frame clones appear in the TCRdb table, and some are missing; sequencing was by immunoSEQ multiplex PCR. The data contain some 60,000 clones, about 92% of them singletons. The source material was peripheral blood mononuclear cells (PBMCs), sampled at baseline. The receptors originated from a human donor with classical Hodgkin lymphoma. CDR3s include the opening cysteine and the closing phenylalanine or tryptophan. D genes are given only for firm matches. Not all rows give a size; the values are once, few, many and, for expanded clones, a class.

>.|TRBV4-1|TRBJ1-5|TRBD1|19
CASSQDRVSGTGSNQPQHF
TGCGCCAGCAGCCAAGATAGGGTCTCCGGGACAGGGTCTAATCAGCCCCAGCATTTT
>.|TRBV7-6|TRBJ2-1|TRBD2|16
CASSELAGGGYNEQFF
TGTGCCAGCAGCGAACTAGCGGGAGGGGGATACAATGAGCAGTTCTTC
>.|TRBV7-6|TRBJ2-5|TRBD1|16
CASSLAAARGSETQYF
TGTGCCAGCAGCTTAGCGGCGGCCAGGGGGTCGGAGACCCAGTACTTC
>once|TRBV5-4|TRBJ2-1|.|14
CASSHVDSYNEQFF
TGTGCCAGCAGCCACGTGGACAGCTACAATGAGCAGTTCTTC
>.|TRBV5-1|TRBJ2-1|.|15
CASSLEAGSYNEQFF
TGCGCCAGCAGCTTGGAAGCGGGCTCCTACAATGAGCAGTTCTTC
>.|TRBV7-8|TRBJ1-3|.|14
CASSLARTGNTIYF
TGTGCCAGCAGCTTAGCGAGGACTGGAAACACCATATATTTT
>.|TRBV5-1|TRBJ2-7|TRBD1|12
CASSRTGGEQYF
TGCGCCAGCTCCCGGACAGGGGGGGAGCAGTACTTC
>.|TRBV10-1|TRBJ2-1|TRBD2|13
CASSYRLASEQFF
TGCGCCAGCAGCTACAGACTAGCGTCTGAGCAGTTCTTC
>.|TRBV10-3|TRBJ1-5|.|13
CAIRRDYNQPQHF
TGTGCCATCAGGAGGGACTACAATCAGCCCCAGCATTTT
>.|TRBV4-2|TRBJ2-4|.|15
CASSQDEHRVDIQYF
TGTGCCAGCAGCCAAGATGAGCACAGGGTGGACATTCAGTACTTC
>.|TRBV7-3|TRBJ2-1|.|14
CASSLKGADNEQFF
TGTGCCAGCAGCTTAAAAGGGGCCGACAATGAGCAGTTCTTC
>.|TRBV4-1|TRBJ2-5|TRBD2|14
CASSHLAGGSDQYF
TGCGCCAGCAGCCATTTAGCGGGAGGGTCGGACCAGTACTTC
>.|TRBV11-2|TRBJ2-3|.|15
CASSFVAGHTDTQYF
TGTGCCAGCAGCTTTGTCGCGGGGCACACAGATACGCAGTATTTT
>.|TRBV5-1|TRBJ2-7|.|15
CASSLGHPGVDEQYF
TGCGCCAGCAGCTTAGGCCATCCGGGAGTTGATGAGCAGTACTTC
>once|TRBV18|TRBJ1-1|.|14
CASSAGTLNTEAFF
TGTGCCAGCTCAGCAGGAACTTTGAACACTGAAGCTTTCTTT
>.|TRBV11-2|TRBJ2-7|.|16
CASSLDHQGRRYEQYF
TGTGCCAGCAGCTTAGATCACCAGGGCAGGAGGTACGAGCAGTACTTC
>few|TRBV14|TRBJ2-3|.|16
CASSQRLIFLTDTQYF
TGTGCCAGCAGCCAAAGGTTGATATTTCTCACAGATACGCAGTATTTT
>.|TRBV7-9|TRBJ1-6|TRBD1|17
CASSSGTGDGYNSPLHF
TGTGCCAGCAGTTCCGGGACAGGGGATGGCTATAATTCACCCCTCCACTTT
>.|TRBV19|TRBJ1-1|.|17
CASSMFGGPEGGAEAFF
TGTGCCAGTAGTATGTTCGGGGGGCCAGAGGGTGGAGCTGAAGCTTTCTTT
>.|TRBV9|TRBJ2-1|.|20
CASSVLGTFGAGTIDNEQFF
TGTGCCAGCAGCGTTTTAGGGACATTTGGTGCCGGGACTATCGACAATGAGCAGTTCTTC
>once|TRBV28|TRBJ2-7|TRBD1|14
CASSYGQGAYEQYF
TGTGCCAGCAGCTATGGACAGGGGGCCTACGAGCAGTACTTC
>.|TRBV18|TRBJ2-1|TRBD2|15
CASSPYRGGANEQFF
TGTGCCAGCTCACCCTATCGCGGGGGGGCCAATGAGCAGTTCTTC
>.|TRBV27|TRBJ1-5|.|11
CASSLEQPQHF
TGTGCCAGCAGTTTGGAGCAGCCCCAGCATTTT
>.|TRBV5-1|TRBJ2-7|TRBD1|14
CASSSGTGAYEQYF
TGCGCCAGCAGCTCGGGGACAGGGGCCTACGAGCAGTACTTC
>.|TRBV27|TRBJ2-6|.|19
CASSLLAEALSPGANVLTF
TGTGCCAGCAGTTTATTGGCAGAGGCACTATCCCCTGGGGCCAACGTCCTGACTTTC
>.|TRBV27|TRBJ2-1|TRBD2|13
CATGLAGGNEQFF
TGTGCCACCGGACTAGCGGGAGGAAATGAGCAGTTCTTC
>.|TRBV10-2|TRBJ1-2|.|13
CASSQIQGPGYTF
TGCGCCAGCAGTCAAATCCAGGGGCCTGGCTACACCTTC
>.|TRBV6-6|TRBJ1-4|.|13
CASSNPLVEKLFF
TGTGCCAGCAGTAACCCCCTGGTGGAAAAACTGTTTTTT
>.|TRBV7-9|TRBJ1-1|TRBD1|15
CASRPLDRGLTEAFF
TGTGCCAGCAGACCTCTGGACAGGGGGCTGACTGAAGCTTTCTTT
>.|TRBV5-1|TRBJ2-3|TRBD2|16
CASSILAGGSTDTQYF
TGCGCCAGCAGCATTCTAGCGGGGGGCAGCACAGATACGCAGTATTTT